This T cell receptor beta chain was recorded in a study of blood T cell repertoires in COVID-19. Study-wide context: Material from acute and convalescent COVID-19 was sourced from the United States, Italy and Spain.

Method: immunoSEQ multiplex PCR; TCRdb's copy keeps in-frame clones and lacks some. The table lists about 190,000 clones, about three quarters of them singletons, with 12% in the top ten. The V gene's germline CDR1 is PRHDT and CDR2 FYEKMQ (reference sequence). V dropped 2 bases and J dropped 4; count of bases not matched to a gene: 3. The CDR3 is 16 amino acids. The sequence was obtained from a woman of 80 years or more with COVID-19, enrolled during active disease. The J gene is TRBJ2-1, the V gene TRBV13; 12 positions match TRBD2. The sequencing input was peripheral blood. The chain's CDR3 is CASSLYGLAGYNEQFF. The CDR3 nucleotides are TGTGCCAGCAGCTTATATGGACTAGCGGGGTACAATGAGCAGTTCTTC.